This T cell receptor beta chain was sequenced for a study of cytomegalovirus exposure and HLA in healthy donors. At the level of the study: There were more than 350 genotyped donors. Of these, roughly 80% fell in the genetic ancestry cluster associated with self-reported Caucasian donors. Broader study findings: Association of a missense DCLRE1C variant with TCR beta V- and J-gene trimming was reported in a later analysis.

Concerning this clone itself: Its specificity is unknown.

The CDR3 has 15 residues. Germline values: CDR1 SGHRS, CDR2 YFSETQ. The trim removed 3 bases at V and 9 bases at J, leaving 9 bases unmatched. The PCR contained 60 Vbeta and 13 Jbeta primers. In the original workflow: An analysis that came later counted some 81 million unique TCR beta chains, 10 million to 12 million shared. Repertoires were generated with immunoSEQ multiplex PCR, while TCRdb's copy carries only in-frame clones and drops some. V, J and clone size are those of that table, while D and trimming were read from the DNA. The sample records 120,000 to 150,000 clones, less than 10% being singletons.

Material: PBMCs. The genes are TRBV5-1 and TRBJ1-1; 12 bases fit TRBD1. This sequence originates from a male donor in good health and CMV-seronegative. This chain's CDR3 is CASSSIPGQGAQAFF. The DNA of the CDR3 is TGCGCCAGCAGCTCTATACCGGGACAGGGGGCCCAAGCTTTCTTT. The entire variable domain, with the rest obtained from reference TRBV5-1 and TRBJ1-1, is as follows: KAGVTQTPRYLIKTRGQQVTLSCSPISGHRSVSWYQQTPGQGLQFLFEYFSETQRNKGNFPGRFSGRQFSNSRSEMNVSTLELGDSALYLCASSSIPGQGAQAFFGQGTRLTVV.